The sequence of this T cell receptor beta chain was determined in a study of T cells in Graves' hyperthyroidism and ophthalmopathy. Broader study findings: Ophthalmopathy was separated from stable hyperthyroidism by a 13 V-J model. Peripheral blood also featured most of the thyroid clonotypes expanded above 0.001. For ophthalmopathy, model prediction preceded onset by a median roughly 6.5 months.

Note on this clonotype: What it binds is not known.

The CDR3 regions of TCR beta were amplified from RNA transcripts. An initial round of RT-PCR targeting the TCR CDR3 relied on the HTBI primer set. TCRdb processed the multiplex PCR reads anew with MiXCR; each CDR3 protein has one entry. Here the sample spans 490,000 or so distinct CDR3 sequences, 46% being singletons. The diagnostic basis comprised clinical symptoms, serum thyroxine and TRAb, thyroid ultrasound and orbital computed tomography. V was pared by 3 bases and J by 4 bases, with 16 bases between. This CDR3 region has 14 residues. Germline V lookup: CDR1 DFQATT, CDR2 SNEGSKA (reference sequence).

Material: peripheral blood or thyroid tissue (not recorded which). The receptor was derived from an adult woman with Graves' disease, either hyperthyroidism or ophthalmopathy (not recorded which). The chain recombines TRBV20-1 with TRBJ2-7; a possible D gene is TRBD2 (7 bases). The CDR3 DNA reads TGCAGTGCTAGTCGCGGCGCGGGGGCATACGAGCAGTACTTC. Translated: CSASRGAGAYEQYF.